Each of the 24 T cell receptor beta chains below was sequenced from the same sample in a study of shared clonotypes between healthy human individuals. The table came from immunoSEQ multiplex PCR; TCRdb's copy has only in-frame clones and leaves some out. Of fewer than 550,000 clones listed, over 75% are singletons. The source material was PBMCs. Receptors were obtained from a middle-aged woman in good health. Some clones in this sample may be carry-over from other donors' samples.

This clone was observed a few times. The rearrangement links TRBV18 to TRBJ2-3; D might be TRBD2 (5 bases). Germline V gives CDR1 KGHSH, CDR2 LQKENI. CDR3 length: 18 residues. The ends were cut back, 2 bases at V and 1 base at J, with 19 bases in the middle. The CDR3 sequence: CASSPNGVSLKGTDTQYF. The CDR3 coding sequence is TGTGCCAGCTCACCAAACGGGGTTAGCCTTAAGGGCACAGATACGCAGTATTTT.

The rearrangement links TRBV7-9 to TRBJ2-7; TRBD1 matches 7 bases. This CDR3 region has 17 residues. V was pared by 5 bases and J by 7 bases, with 20 bases of the junction left unmatched. Germline V gene sequence: CDR1 SEHNR, CDR2 FQNEAQ (reference sequence). CDR3 loop: CASSPTPLGGPGQEQYF. The CDR3 DNA sequence: TGTGCCAGCAGCCCCACGCCCCTAGGGGGCCCCGGGCAGGAGCAGTACTTC.

This clone was seen a few times. The V call is TRBV10-3, the J call TRBJ2-1; D might be TRBD2 (6 bases). Germline V lookup: CDR1 ENHRY, CDR2 SYGVKD. Between the trimmed V and J ends, which lost 2 bases and 13 bases, there was a span of 12 bases. The CDR3 consists of 12 residues. The DNA for the CDR3 is TGTGCCATCAGTGAGACGGAGGGCGACCAGTTCTTC. Translating gives CAISETEGDQFF.

CDR3 amino acids: CASTPRPGERGANVLTF. CDR3 bases: TGTGCCAGTACCCCCCGGCCCGGGGAGAGGGGGGCCAACGTCCTGACTTTC. The chain uses TRBV19 and TRBJ2-6; tentative D call: TRBD2 (5 bases). Germline V CDR1 and CDR2: LNHDA, SQIVND (reference sequence). The V end lost 7 bases, the J end lost 4 bases, and 20 bases lay between the germline ends. The CDR3 is 17 amino acids.

This clone was observed a few times. This sequence joins TRBV5-1 and TRBJ1-2, with a possible D match to TRBD1 (5 bases). The CDR3 totals 13 residues. The germline V and J ends were trimmed by 3 bases and 4 bases, with 10 bases remaining between them. CDR1 SGHRS and CDR2 YFSETQ come from the germline V gene. In DNA, the CDR3 is TGCGCCAGCAGCTCCCAGGGCTCCTATGGCTACACCTTC. It yields the protein CASSSQGSYGYTF.

The J gene is TRBJ2-2, the V gene TRBV19; no definite D call. The CDR3 loop spans 16 amino acids. From germline, CDR1 is LNHDA and CDR2 SQIVND (reference sequence). V was trimmed by 0 bases and J by 2 bases, leaving 10 bases between them. CDR3 sequence: CASSIDTPPNTGELFF. The CDR3 DNA reads TGTGCCAGTAGTATAGATACTCCCCCTAACACCGGGGAGCTGTTTTTT.

This CDR3 reads CAISEGQGRNTGELFF. In DNA, the CDR3 is TGTGCCATCAGTGAAGGACAGGGGCGAAACACCGGGGAGCTGTTTTTT. The rearrangement joins TRBV10-3 to TRBJ2-2; 9 positions match TRBD1. The V and J ends lost 3 bases and 2 bases, in that order; junction bases with no gene match: 4. Germline V gene lookup returns CDR1 ENHRY and CDR2 SYGVKD. CDR3 length equals 16 residues.

The chain recombines TRBV30 with TRBJ2-7, with D perhaps given as TRBD1 or TRBD2 (5 bases each). The CDR3 runs to 13 residues. Germline V CDR1 and CDR2: GTSNPN, SVGIG (reference sequence). V was shortened by 3 bases and J by 2 bases, with 11 bases between the two germline ends. The CDR3 loop is CAWRHPGPYEQYF. CDR3 coding DNA: TGTGCCTGGAGACACCCGGGACCCTACGAGCAGTACTTC.

This CDR3 reads CASSPIAGTGNNSPLHF. In DNA, the CDR3 is TGTGCCAGCAGCCCCATTGCGGGGACAGGGAATAATTCACCCCTCCACTTT. The rearrangement uses TRBV7-9 and TRBJ1-6, with TRBD1 matching 9 bases. V was pared by 5 bases and J by 5 bases, with 10 bases of the junction left unmatched. This CDR3 is 17 amino acids long. Germline V lookup: CDR1 SEHNR, CDR2 FQNEAQ (reference sequence).

DNA for the CDR3: TGTGCCAGTAGTATCCGGACCGCTGACCAAGAGACCCAGTACTTC. Translation gives CASSIRTADQETQYF. The rearrangement links TRBV19 to TRBJ2-5; D is uncertain. The germline V gene encodes CDR1 LNHDA and CDR2 SQIVND (reference sequence). CDR3 size: 15 residues. V lost 3 bases and J 0 bases, leaving 11 bases between the germline ends.

V is TRBV10-3 and J is TRBJ2-2, with D tentatively TRBD2 (5 bases). V dropped 8 bases and J dropped 7 bases, with 14 bases sitting between them. The CDR3 is 13 amino acids. Germline CDR1 and CDR2: ENHRY and SYGVKD. The CDR3 bases are TGTGCCATCGGAGCACTAGGTGACGGGGAGCTGTTTTTT. Residues: CAIGALGDGELFF.

The rearrangement joins TRBV4-1 to TRBJ2-5, with D hard to call. Germline V gives CDR1 MGHRA, CDR2 YSYEKL. Trimming stripped 1 base from V and 7 bases from J, with 16 bases between. CDR3 length: 15 residues. The CDR3 loop reads CASSQAFETSATQYF. As DNA, the CDR3 is TGCGCCAGCAGCCAAGCGTTTGAGACTTCCGCGACCCAGTACTTC.

The rearrangement uses TRBV28 and TRBJ2-7; possible D gene TRBD1, 5 bases. Trimming left V 5 bases short and J 4 bases short, with 18 bases between. Germline-derived CDR1 and CDR2 are MDHEN and SYDVKM. This CDR3 contains 15 residues. The CDR3 spells CASSTPYGREYEQYF. CDR3 nucleotide sequence: TGTGCCAGCAGTACCCCTTATGGCAGGGAATACGAGCAGTACTTC.

This clone was detected many times. The sample contains more than one DNA sequence encoding this CDR3. The chain employs TRBV7-3 and TRBJ2-2, with 10 bases fitting TRBD2. This CDR3 is built from 16 residues. From germline, CDR1 is SGHTA and CDR2 FQGTGA. V dropped 2 bases and J dropped 4; count of bases not matched to a gene: 4. The DNA for the CDR3 is TGTGCCAGCAGCTTAGGGTTAGCGGGAGGCACCGGGGAGCTGTTTTTT. As protein: CASSLGLAGGTGELFF.

The CDR3 loop is CASSRAGGHSTDTQYF. The CDR3 DNA reads as TGTGCCAGCTCACGTGCTGGTGGACACAGCACAGATACGCAGTATTTT. V and J are TRBV18 and TRBJ2-3, with D tentatively TRBD1 (5 bases). This CDR3 has 16 residues. CDR1 and CDR2 (germline): KGHSH, LQKENI. V shed 4 bases and J shed 0 bases, with 14 bases lying between them. The complete variable domain, with remaining parts taken from reference TRBV18 and TRBJ2-3, reads NAGVMQNPRHLVRRRGQEARLRCSPMKGHSHVYWYRQLPEEGLKFMVYLQKENIIDESGMPKERFSAEFPKEGPSILRIQQVVRGDSAAYFCASSRAGGHSTDTQYFGPGTRLTVL.

The CDR3 here is CASSLFGGGQSNEKLFF. DNA of the CDR3: TGTGCCAGCAGCTTATTCGGTGGGGGACAGAGTAATGAAAAACTGTTTTTT. This chain links TRBV7-2 with TRBJ1-4; the match to TRBD1 covers 7 bases. Germline loops: CDR1 SGHTA, CDR2 FQGNSA. The trim removed 2 bases at V and 4 bases at J, leaving 10 bases unmatched. This CDR3 spans 17 amino acids.

The chain has TRBV7-2 and TRBJ2-7; D may be TRBD2 (5 bases). V lost 1 base and J lost 7, with 14 bases in between. This CDR3 comprises 14 residues. Per germline, CDR1 SGHTA and CDR2 FQGNSA. The CDR3 sequence: CASSLVVATGEQYF. The CDR3 nucleotides read TGTGCCAGCAGCTTAGTGGTTGCGACGGGGGAGCAGTACTTC. Full variable domain (remainder filled in from reference TRBV7-2 and TRBJ2-7): GAGVSQSPSNKVTEKGKDVELRCDPISGHTALYWYRQSLGQGLEFLIYFQGNSAPDKSGLPSDRFSAERTGGSVSTLTIQRTQQEDSAVYLCASSLVVATGEQYFGPGTRLTVT.

This chain uses TRBV18 with TRBJ2-2; no clear D gene. Trimming cost V 4 bases and J 0 bases, with 9 bases left between them. Per germline, CDR1 KGHSH and CDR2 LQKENI. This CDR3 comprises 15 residues. The CDR3 coding sequence is TGTGCCAGCTCACTAGCTAAACCGAACACCGGGGAGCTGTTTTTT. This codes for CASSLAKPNTGELFF.

This rearrangement joins TRBV27 to TRBJ1-4; no reliable D call. Trimming pared 5 bases from V and 3 bases from J, leaving 16 bases between. Germline-derived CDR1 and CDR2 are MNHEY and SMNVEV (reference sequence). The CDR3 length is 16 residues. In DNA, the CDR3 is TGTGCCAGCAGTCCGGTGGCACGGGGATCTAATGAAAAACTGTTTTTT. It is translated as CASSPVARGSNEKLFF.

The sample holds a few counts of this clone. This rearrangement joins TRBV5-4 to TRBJ1-5; no firm D call. Trimming left V 4 bases short and J 5 bases short, with 10 bases between. This CDR3 spans 13 amino acids. Germline V CDR1 and CDR2: SGHNT, YYREEE (reference sequence). CDR3 nucleotide sequence: TGTGCCAGCAGCCAGGAACCAGATCAGCCCCAGCATTTT. It yields the protein CASSQEPDQPQHF.

This clone was observed once. The V call is TRBV5-1, the J call TRBJ2-1; D possibly corresponds to TRBD1 (5 bases). This CDR3 contains 15 residues. Germline-derived CDR1 and CDR2 are SGHRS and YFSETQ. V was cut by 1 base and J by 8 bases, with 16 bases left in between. CDR3 in amino acids: CASSLNQGMKDEQFF. The CDR3, as DNA: TGCGCCAGCAGCTTGAATCAGGGAATGAAAGATGAGCAGTTCTTC.

CDR3 sequence: CASSMTERVGETQYF. CDR3 sequence (DNA): TGTGCCAGTAGTATGACCGAGAGGGTGGGAGAGACCCAGTACTTC. The rearrangement uses TRBV19 and TRBJ2-5; D possibly corresponds to TRBD2 (5 bases). Trimming pared 3 bases from V and 4 bases from J, leaving 15 bases between. The CDR3 runs 15 residues. The germline gives CDR1 LNHDA, CDR2 SQIVND (reference sequence).

V is TRBV27 and J is TRBJ2-3; 10 bases are a match to TRBD2. CDR3 size: 16 residues. V trimming: 9 bases; J trimming: 4 bases; junction bases outside the gene matches: 13. Germline loops: CDR1 MNHEY, CDR2 SMNVEV (reference sequence). The CDR3 DNA sequence: TGTGCCAGTGGACTAGGCAGAGCGGGAGGGTCAGATACGCAGTATTTT. It specifies CASGLGRAGGSDTQYF.

This clone appeared a single time. This chain uses TRBV5-4 with TRBJ2-1, with 10 bases lining up with TRBD1. After removal of 4 bases from V and 6 bases from J, the junction contained 7 bases not matched to a gene. Germline V gene data show CDR1 as SGHNT and CDR2 as YYREEE (reference sequence). The CDR3 runs to 15 residues. As DNA, the CDR3 is TGTGCCAGCAGCGTCGGACAGGGGGTCGCCAATGAGCAGTTCTTC. Amino acid sequence: CASSVGQGVANEQFF.